This T cell receptor beta chain is from a study of T cells in localized non-small cell lung cancer. Broader study findings: The study detected a median approximately 54 of the top 100 tumor clones in adjacent lung.

The method was immunoSEQ multiplex PCR; TCRdb's version includes in-frame clones alone and lacks a portion of them. The data contain about 43,000 clones, roughly 90% of them singletons. About this clone itself: Its cognate antigen is unknown.

The CDR3 loop spans 15 amino acids. V was cut by 2 bases and J by 1 base, with 9 bases left in between. Germline CDR1 MNHEY, CDR2 SMNVEV (reference sequence). This receptor was taken from a woman aged 35 to 70 with stage II lung adenocarcinoma. Sequenced material: PBMCs, taken before any cancer treatment. The J gene is TRBJ1-5, the V gene TRBV27; perhaps TRBD1 as D (6 bases). Here the CDR3 reads CASSLTRGSNQPQHF. The CDR3 DNA follows: TGTGCCAGCAGTTTAACCAGGGGAAGCAATCAGCCCCAGCATTTT.